The entry below gives a single T cell receptor (beta chain) sequence along with its context. The length of the CDR3 is 15 residues. Germline CDR1 is SGHRS and CDR2 is YFSETQ. The germline V and J ends were trimmed by 0 bases and 3 bases, with 11 bases remaining between them. This specimen comes from a study of CD8 T cells in Susac syndrome. RNA, at roughly 0.5 to 1 ug, was reverse transcribed with random hexamers. TCRdb re-called the immunoSEQ multiplex PCR reads with MiXCR, one entry per CDR3 protein. The data hold approximately 270,000 distinct CDR3 sequences, with approximately 92% observed a single time.

The chain joins TRBV5-1 to TRBJ2-3; unclear D gene. The clonotype originates from a human donor with multiple sclerosis. Sequencing was performed on CD4+ T cells from PBMCs. The CDR3 sequence: CASSLVPGRTDTQYF. DNA of the CDR3: TGCGCCAGCAGCTTGGTCCCGGGTAGGACAGATACGCAGTATTTT.